Sequencing of this T cell receptor (beta chain) was carried out in a study of post-analysis software for immune sequencing data. As for the study in general: As for disease course, relapsing-remitting, secondary progressive and progressive-relapsing multiple sclerosis were all included.

This clonotype has a handful of counts. Its specificity is unknown. Sequencing libraries made from TCR beta cDNA carried unique molecular identifiers. Each sample of roughly 0.85 to 11 million input T cells yielded about 500,000 cDNA molecules, so each molecule approximated one T cell. A single record per CDR3 protein comes from TCRdb applying MiXCR to the PCR reads. The table records about 680,000 distinct CDR3 sequences, 55% to 60% of them present only once. Findings and caveats of the study: Compared against controls, patients with multiple sclerosis displayed significantly lower normalized Chao1 diversity.

The sample was blood. The TCR sequence derives from a girl aged 2 to 9 with multiple sclerosis.

The CDR3 sequence is CASSPTGTRDEQFF. In nucleotides, the CDR3 is TGCGCCAGCAGCCCTACCGGGACTAGGGATGAGCAGTTCTTC. The genes are TRBV5-1 and TRBJ2-1; 8 nucleotides line up with TRBD2. Germline CDR1 SGHRS, CDR2 YFSETQ. This CDR3 comprises 14 residues. V lost 4 bases and J lost 8; bases outside the gene matches: 8.